The TCR beta chain under discussion was sequenced for a study of shared clonotypes between healthy human individuals. Study-wide results and limits: Only blood underwent sampling, and tissue repertoires likely differ.

For this clone: Its matching antigen is unknown.

Template amounts of roughly 280 ng DNA, around 31,000 T cell genomes, were employed in unsorted PBMC replicate PCRs. Sequenced by immunoSEQ multiplex PCR; TCRdb stores in-frame clones only, minus some. The sample yields hundreds of thousands of clones, 75% to 80% seen once. Healthy HIV-negative adults without recent acute infections or vaccinations served as donors. For genomic DNA, unsorted samples relied on approximately 100 million PBMCs. V lost 2 bases and J lost 3, with 17 bases in between. The CDR3 length is 17 residues. CDR1 and CDR2 (germline): LGHNA, YNFKEQ. The J gene is TRBJ1-5, the V gene TRBV4-2; unclear D gene. This clonotype originated in a woman aged 35 to 49 in good health. Some clones in this sample may be carry-over from other donors' samples. The sequenced sample consisted of PBMCs. The CDR3 DNA reads as TGTGCCAGCAGCCAAACCGCCGCGGGCAGTTACAATCAGCCCCAGCATTTT. This translates into CASSQTAAGSYNQPQHF.